This entry concerns a single T cell receptor beta chain. The CDR3 length is 14 residues. Trimming shortened V by 4 bases and J by 5 bases, and 15 bases separated the two germline ends. Germline CDR1 reads SGHNT; CDR2 reads YYREEE (reference sequence). Per the study methods: Scientists estimated how many nucleated cells there were by amplifying reference gene primers. The protocol was immunoSEQ multiplex PCR, while the TCRdb copy is restricted to in-frame clones and leaves out a portion. The DNA was the basis for D and trimming; V, J and clone size are from that table. This sample carries approximately 400,000 clones, roughly 80% of them seen once, and the ten largest clones take roughly 1.1%. This sample stems from a study of blood T cell repertoires in COVID-19. About the research overall: Specimens from acute and convalescent COVID-19 originated in the United States, Italy and Spain. PBMCs, B-cell-depleted T cells, or T cells provided the cDNA or gDNA that made up the material.

Sequenced sample: peripheral blood. The V and J genes are TRBV5-4 and TRBJ2-5; possibly TRBD1 for D (5 bases). The receptor was isolated from a human donor with acute or convalescent COVID-19. The donor label of this sample is uncertain. CDR3 sequence reads: CASSLLGAGETQYF. DNA of the CDR3: TGTGCCAGCAGCCTCCTAGGGGCAGGGGAGACCCAGTACTTC.